These T cell receptor beta chains were read from a single sample in a study of cytomegalovirus exposure and HLA in healthy donors. This table comes from immunoSEQ multiplex PCR, and its TCRdb copy is limited to in-frame clones, with some not included. The sample is made up of some 150,000 clones, and the top ten hold 2.2% of it. Sequencing was carried out using PBMCs. The receptors originated from a woman aged 18-29 years in good health and CMV-seronegative. The CDR3 runs from the conserved cysteine through the conserved F or W. A D gene is named only where the DNA matches it firmly.

>.|TRBJ1-3|TRBV7-2
CASSLLWASGGNTIYF
TGTGCCAGCAGCCTCCTGTGGGCCTCGGGAGGAAACACCATATATTTT
>TRBD1|TRBJ1-1|TRBV11-3
CASSWTGGDSMNTEAFF
TGTGCCAGCAGCTGGACAGGGGGCGATTCAATGAACACTGAAGCTTTCTTT
>.|TRBJ1-3|TRBV28
CASRPTGYSGNTIYF
TGTGCCAGCAGGCCCACAGGCTACTCTGGAAACACCATATATTTT
>.|TRBJ1-3|TRBV5-1
CASSLASGVRGNTIYF
TGCGCCAGCAGCTTGGCCTCGGGAGTGCGCGGAAACACCATATATTTT
>.|TRBJ2-3|TRBV6-4
CASSDSRPGYTDTQYF
TGTGCCAGCAGTGACTCCCGGCCGGGATATACAGATACGCAGTATTTT
>.|TRBJ2-7|TRBV29-1
CSLPGGNSYEQYF
TGCAGCTTGCCCGGGGGAAACTCCTACGAGCAGTACTTC
>TRBD2|TRBJ2-7|TRBV19
CASSIGGGKTYEQYF
TGTGCCAGTAGTATAGGGGGGGGAAAGACCTACGAGCAGTACTTC
>.|TRBJ1-5|TRBV19
CASRPTGKKRYGHHSNQPQHF
TGTGCCAGTAGGCCAACAGGGAAAAAGCGTTACGGGCATCATAGCAATCAGCCCCAGCATTTT
>TRBD1|TRBJ2-1|TRBV9
CASSVGTGGTNEQFF
TGTGCCAGCAGCGTAGGGACAGGGGGTACCAATGAGCAGTTCTTC
>.|TRBJ2-3|TRBV5-1
CASSLGASILSDTQYF
TGCGCCAGCAGCTTGGGGGCCAGCATCCTGAGCGATACGCAGTATTTT
>TRBD2|TRBJ2-1|TRBV5-1
CASSRTSGSHEQFF
TGCGCCAGCAGCAGGACTAGCGGGAGTCATGAGCAGTTCTTC
>.|TRBJ2-2|TRBV19
CASSIDTGSRELFF
TGTGCCAGTAGTATAGATACTGGTTCCAGGGAGCTGTTTTTT